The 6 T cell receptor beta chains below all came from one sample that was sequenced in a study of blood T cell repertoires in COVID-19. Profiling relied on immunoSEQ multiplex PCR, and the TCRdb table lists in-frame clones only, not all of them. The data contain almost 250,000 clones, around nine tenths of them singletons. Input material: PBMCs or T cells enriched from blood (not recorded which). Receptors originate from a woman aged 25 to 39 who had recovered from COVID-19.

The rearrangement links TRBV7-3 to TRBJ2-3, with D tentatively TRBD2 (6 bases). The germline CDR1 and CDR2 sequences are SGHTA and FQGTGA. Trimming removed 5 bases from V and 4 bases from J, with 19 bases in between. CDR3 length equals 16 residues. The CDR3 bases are TGTGCCAGCAGCCCCCACGATGGCGGGAACCCAGATACGCAGTATTTT. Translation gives CASSPHDGGNPDTQYF. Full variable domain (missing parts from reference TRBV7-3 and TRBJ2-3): GAGVSQTPSNKVTEKGKYVELRCDPISGHTALYWYRQSLGQGPEFLIYFQGTGAADDSGLPNDRFFAVRPEGSVSTLKIQRTERGDSAVYLCASSPHDGGNPDTQYFGPGTRLTVL.

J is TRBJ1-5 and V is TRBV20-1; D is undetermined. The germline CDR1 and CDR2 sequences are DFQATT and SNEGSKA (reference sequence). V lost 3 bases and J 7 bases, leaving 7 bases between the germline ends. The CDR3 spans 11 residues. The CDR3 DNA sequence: TGCAGTGCTAGTTCTCGGCAGCCCCAGCATTTT. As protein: CSASSRQPQHF.

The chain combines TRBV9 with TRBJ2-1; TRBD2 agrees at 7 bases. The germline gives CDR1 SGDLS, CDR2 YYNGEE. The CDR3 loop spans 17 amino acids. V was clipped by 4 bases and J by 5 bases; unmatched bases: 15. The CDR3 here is CASSPPIAGGGDNEQFF. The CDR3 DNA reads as TGTGCCAGCAGCCCGCCAATAGCGGGCGGCGGGGACAATGAGCAGTTCTTC. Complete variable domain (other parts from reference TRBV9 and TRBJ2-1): DSGVTQTPKHLITATGQRVTLRCSPRSGDLSVYWYQQSLDQGLQFLIQYYNGEERAKGNILERFSAQQFPDLHSELNLSSLELGDSALYFCASSPPIAGGGDNEQFFGPGTRLTVL.

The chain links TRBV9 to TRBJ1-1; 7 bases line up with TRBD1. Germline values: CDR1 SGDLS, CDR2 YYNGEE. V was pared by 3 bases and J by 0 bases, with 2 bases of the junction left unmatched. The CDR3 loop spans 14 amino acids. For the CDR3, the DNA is TGTGCCAGCAGCGGGGGACAGTTGAACACTGAAGCTTTCTTT. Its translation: CASSGGQLNTEAFF.

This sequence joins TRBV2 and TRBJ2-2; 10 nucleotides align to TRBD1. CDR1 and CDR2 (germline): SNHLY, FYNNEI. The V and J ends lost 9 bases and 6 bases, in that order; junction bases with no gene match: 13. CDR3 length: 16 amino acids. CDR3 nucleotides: TGTGCCAGTGAAGACAGGGGGCGGTTCGTGTCCGGGGAGCTGTTTTTT. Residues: CASEDRGRFVSGELFF.

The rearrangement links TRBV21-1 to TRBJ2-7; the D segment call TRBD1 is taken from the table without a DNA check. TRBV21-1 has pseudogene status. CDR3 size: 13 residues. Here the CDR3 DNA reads TGTGCCAGCAGTTCTAGGACAGGAATCGAGCAGTACTTC. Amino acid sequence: CASSSRTGIEQYF.